Below are 5 T cell receptor beta chains sequenced from a single sample in a study of T cell responses to AZD1222 COVID-19 vaccine. Method: immunoSEQ multiplex PCR; TCRdb's copy keeps in-frame clones and lacks some. The top ten clones hold approximately 8% of a sample with about 85,000 clones, 86% of them seen once. The sample in question was peripheral blood, obtained on day 0 of AZD1222 vaccination. The receptors here all came from an adult in good health.

The chain carries TRBV7-3 and TRBJ2-1; 12 bases align to TRBD2. V trimming: 5 bases; J trimming: 10 bases; junction bases outside the gene matches: 12. The CDR3 runs 16 residues. Germline lookup yields CDR1 SGHTA and CDR2 FQGTGA. The DNA of the CDR3 is TGTGCCAGCAGCCCAGGAGGGACTAGCGGGTTCGGCGAGCAGTTCTTC. As protein: CASSPGGTSGFGEQFF.

The chain uses TRBV28 and TRBJ2-1; 8 bases agree with TRBD2. The germline CDR1 and CDR2 sequences are MDHEN and SYDVKM. The junction had 7 bases not matched to a gene; V was cut back by 3 bases and J by 6 bases. CDR3 size: 15 residues. The CDR3 loop reads CASSFWREEGNEQFF. The CDR3 bases are TGTGCCAGCAGTTTCTGGCGGGAGGAGGGCAATGAGCAGTTCTTC.

This rearrangement joins TRBV7-6 to TRBJ1-3; no clear D gene. Germline V gene data show CDR1 as SGHVS and CDR2 as FNYEAQ. V lost 6 bases and J 0 bases, leaving 15 bases between the germline ends. This CDR3 has 16 amino acids. CDR3 protein: CASSTSLSISGNTIYF. The CDR3 DNA reads as TGTGCCAGCAGTACTAGCTTGTCCATCTCTGGAAACACCATATATTTT.

This sequence joins TRBV29-1 and TRBJ2-7, with a possible D match to TRBD1 (6 bases). The V end was cut by 0 bases, the J end by 10 bases, with 22 bases between. CDR3 size: 15 residues. The V gene's germline CDR1 is SQVTM and CDR2 ANQGSEA. The CDR3 nucleotides are TGCAGCGTTGAAGATCGGTCGACAGGTCTCTCCCCTCAGTACTTC. Protein product: CSVEDRSTGLSPQYF.

The chain employs TRBV18 and TRBJ1-2; the match to TRBD1 covers 11 bases. The germline V gene encodes CDR1 KGHSH and CDR2 LQKENI. Trimming cost V 3 bases and J 5 bases; bases outside gene matches: 2. The CDR3 sequence is 14 residues long. In DNA form, the CDR3 reads TGTGCCAGCTCACCGGGACAGGGGGGATATGGCTACACCTTC. Residues: CASSPGQGGYGYTF.